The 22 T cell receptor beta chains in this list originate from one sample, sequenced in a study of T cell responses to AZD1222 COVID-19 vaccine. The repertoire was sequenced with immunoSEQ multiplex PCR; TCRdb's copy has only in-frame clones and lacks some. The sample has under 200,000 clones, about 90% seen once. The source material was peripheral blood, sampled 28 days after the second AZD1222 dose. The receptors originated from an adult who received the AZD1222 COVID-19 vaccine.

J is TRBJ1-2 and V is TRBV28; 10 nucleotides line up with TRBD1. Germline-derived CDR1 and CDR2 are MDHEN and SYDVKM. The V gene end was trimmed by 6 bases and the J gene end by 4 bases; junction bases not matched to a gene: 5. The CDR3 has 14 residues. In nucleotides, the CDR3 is TGTGCCAGCAGGCCCGGGACAGGGGCCTATGGCTACACCTTC. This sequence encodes CASRPGTGAYGYTF.

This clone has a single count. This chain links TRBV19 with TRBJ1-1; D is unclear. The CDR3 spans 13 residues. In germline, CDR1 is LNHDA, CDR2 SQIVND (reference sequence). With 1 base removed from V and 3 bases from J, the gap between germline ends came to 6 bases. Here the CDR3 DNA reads TGTGCCAGTAGTATAGGCTCGGACACTGAAGCTTTCTTT. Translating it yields CASSIGSDTEAFF.

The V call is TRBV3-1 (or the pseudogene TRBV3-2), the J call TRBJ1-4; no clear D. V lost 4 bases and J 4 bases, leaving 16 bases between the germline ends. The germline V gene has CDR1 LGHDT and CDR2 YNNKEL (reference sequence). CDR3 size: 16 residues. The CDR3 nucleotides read TGTGCCAGCAGCCCCTTGGGATCGGAAATTAATGAAAAACTGTTTTTT. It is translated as CASSPLGSEINEKLFF.

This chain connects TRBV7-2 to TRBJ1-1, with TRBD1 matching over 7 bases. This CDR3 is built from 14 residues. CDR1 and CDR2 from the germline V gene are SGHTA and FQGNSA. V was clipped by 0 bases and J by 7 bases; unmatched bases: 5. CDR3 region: CASSLAGTGVEAFF. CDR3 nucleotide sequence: TGTGCCAGCAGCTTAGCGGGCACAGGGGTTGAAGCTTTCTTT.

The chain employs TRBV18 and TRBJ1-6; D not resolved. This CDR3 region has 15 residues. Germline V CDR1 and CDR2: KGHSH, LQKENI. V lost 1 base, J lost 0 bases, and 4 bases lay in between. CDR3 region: CASSPQSSYNSPLHF. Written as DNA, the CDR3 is TGTGCCAGCTCACCACAGAGCTCCTATAATTCACCCCTCCACTTT.

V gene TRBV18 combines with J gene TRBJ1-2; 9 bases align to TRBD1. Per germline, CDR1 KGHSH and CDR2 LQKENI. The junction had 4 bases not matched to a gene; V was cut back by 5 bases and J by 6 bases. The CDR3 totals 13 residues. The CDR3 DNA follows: TGTGCCAGCTCAGACAGGGGGACCGATGGCTACACCTTC. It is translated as CASSDRGTDGYTF.

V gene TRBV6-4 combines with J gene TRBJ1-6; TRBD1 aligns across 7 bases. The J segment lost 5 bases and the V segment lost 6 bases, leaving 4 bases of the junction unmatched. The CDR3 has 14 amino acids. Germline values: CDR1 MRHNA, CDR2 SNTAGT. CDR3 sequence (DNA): TGTGCCAGCAGCCTCGGGACAGATAATTCACCCCTCCACTTT. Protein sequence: CASSLGTDNSPLHF.

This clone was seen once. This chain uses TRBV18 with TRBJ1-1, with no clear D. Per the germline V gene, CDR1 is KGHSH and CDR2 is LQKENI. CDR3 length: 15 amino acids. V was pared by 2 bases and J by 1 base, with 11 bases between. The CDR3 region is CASSPGVPGNTEAFF. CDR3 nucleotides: TGTGCCAGCTCACCAGGGGTACCAGGGAACACTGAAGCTTTCTTT.

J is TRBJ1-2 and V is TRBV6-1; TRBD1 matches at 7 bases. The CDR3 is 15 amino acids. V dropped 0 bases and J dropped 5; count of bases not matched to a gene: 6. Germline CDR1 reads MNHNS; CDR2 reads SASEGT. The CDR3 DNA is TGTGCCAGCAGTGAAGCGGGGGAGGGGGCATATGGCTACACCTTC. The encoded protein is CASSEAGEGAYGYTF.

CDR3: CASSLTGAVPYEQYF. DNA of the CDR3: TGTGCCAGCAGCTTGACAGGGGCTGTTCCCTACGAGCAGTACTTC. The rearrangement uses TRBV5-5 and TRBJ2-7; 7 positions match TRBD1. V lost 1 base and J lost 2; bases outside the gene matches: 6. Germline-derived CDR1 and CDR2 are SGHKS and YYEKEE (reference sequence). There are 15 residues in the CDR3.

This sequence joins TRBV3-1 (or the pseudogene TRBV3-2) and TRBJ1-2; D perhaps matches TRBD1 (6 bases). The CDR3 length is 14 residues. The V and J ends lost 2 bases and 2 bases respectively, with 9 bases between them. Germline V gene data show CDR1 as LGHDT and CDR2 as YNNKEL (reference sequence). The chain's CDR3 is CASSQRQDNYGYTF. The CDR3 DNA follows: TGTGCCAGCAGCCAACGACAGGACAACTATGGCTACACCTTC.

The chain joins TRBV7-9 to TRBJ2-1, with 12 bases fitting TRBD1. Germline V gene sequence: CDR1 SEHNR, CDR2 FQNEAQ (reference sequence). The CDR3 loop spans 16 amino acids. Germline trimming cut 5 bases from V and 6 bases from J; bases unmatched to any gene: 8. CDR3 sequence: CASSPQTGQGANEQFF. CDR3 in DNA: TGTGCCAGCAGCCCCCAAACGGGACAGGGGGCCAATGAGCAGTTCTTC.

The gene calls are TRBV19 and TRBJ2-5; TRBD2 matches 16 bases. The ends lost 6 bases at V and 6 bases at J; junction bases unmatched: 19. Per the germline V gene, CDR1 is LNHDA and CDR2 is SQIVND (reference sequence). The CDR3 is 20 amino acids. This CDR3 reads CASSIRAGGLAGGPRKTQYF. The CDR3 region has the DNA TGTGCCAGTAGCATTAGAGCAGGGGGACTAGCGGGAGGGCCGAGGAAGACCCAGTACTTC.

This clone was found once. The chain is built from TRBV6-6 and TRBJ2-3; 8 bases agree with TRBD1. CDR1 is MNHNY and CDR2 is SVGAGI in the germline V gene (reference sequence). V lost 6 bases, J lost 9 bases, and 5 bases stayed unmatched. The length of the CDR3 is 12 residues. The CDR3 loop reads CASSHRGDTQYF. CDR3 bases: TGTGCCAGCAGCCACAGGGGGGACACGCAGTATTTT.

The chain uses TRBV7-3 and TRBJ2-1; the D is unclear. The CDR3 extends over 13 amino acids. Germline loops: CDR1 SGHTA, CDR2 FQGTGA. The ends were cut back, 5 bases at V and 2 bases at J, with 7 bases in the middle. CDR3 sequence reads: CASSPRAYNEQFF. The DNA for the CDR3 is TGTGCCAGCAGCCCCCGGGCCTACAATGAGCAGTTCTTC.

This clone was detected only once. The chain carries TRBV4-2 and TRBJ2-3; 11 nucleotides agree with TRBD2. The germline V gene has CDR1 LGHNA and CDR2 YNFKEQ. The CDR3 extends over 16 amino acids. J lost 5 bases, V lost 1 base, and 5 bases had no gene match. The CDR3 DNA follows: TGTGCCAGCAGCCAAGGTACTAGCGGGGGTGGAGATACGCAGTATTTT. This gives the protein CASSQGTSGGGDTQYF.

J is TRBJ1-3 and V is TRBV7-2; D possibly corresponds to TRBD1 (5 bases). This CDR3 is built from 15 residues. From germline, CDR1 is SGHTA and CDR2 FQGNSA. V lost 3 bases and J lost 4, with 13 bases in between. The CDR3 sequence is CASSLGGLWGNTIYF. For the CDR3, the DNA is TGTGCCAGCAGCTTGGGGGGACTATGGGGAAACACCATATATTTT.

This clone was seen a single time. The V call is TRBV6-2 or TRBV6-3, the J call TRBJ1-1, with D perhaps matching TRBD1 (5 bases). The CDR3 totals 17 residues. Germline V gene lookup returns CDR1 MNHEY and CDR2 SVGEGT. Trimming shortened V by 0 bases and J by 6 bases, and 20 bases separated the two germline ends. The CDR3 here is CASSYSTVRLSTAEAFF. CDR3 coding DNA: TGTGCCAGCAGTTACTCGACAGTGAGGCTTTCCACGGCTGAAGCTTTCTTT.

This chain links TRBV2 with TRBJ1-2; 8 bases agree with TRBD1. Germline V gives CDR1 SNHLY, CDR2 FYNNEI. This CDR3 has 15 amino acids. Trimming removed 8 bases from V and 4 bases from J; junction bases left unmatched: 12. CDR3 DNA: TGTGCCAGCGGGGGCTTGGACAGGGATCCCTATGGCTACACCTTC. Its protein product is CASGGLDRDPYGYTF.

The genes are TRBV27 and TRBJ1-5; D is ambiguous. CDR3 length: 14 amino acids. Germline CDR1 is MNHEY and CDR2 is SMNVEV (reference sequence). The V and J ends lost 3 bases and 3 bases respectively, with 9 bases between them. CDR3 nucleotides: TGTGCCAGCAGTTTCCTCGGGTACAATCAGCCCCAGCATTTT. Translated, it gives CASSFLGYNQPQHF.

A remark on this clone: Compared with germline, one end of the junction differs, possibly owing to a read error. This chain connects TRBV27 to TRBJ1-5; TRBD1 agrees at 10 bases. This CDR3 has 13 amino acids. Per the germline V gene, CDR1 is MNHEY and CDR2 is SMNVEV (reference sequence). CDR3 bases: TGTGCCACCGAGGGACAGGGGCTTCCAAGTGTGTATTTT. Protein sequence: CATEGQGLPSVYF.

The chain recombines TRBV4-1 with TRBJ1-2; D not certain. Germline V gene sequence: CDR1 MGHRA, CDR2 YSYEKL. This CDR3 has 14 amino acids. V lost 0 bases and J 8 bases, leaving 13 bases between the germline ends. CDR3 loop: CASSQEEGRRGYTF. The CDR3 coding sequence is TGCGCCAGCAGCCAAGAGGAGGGAAGGAGGGGCTACACCTTC.